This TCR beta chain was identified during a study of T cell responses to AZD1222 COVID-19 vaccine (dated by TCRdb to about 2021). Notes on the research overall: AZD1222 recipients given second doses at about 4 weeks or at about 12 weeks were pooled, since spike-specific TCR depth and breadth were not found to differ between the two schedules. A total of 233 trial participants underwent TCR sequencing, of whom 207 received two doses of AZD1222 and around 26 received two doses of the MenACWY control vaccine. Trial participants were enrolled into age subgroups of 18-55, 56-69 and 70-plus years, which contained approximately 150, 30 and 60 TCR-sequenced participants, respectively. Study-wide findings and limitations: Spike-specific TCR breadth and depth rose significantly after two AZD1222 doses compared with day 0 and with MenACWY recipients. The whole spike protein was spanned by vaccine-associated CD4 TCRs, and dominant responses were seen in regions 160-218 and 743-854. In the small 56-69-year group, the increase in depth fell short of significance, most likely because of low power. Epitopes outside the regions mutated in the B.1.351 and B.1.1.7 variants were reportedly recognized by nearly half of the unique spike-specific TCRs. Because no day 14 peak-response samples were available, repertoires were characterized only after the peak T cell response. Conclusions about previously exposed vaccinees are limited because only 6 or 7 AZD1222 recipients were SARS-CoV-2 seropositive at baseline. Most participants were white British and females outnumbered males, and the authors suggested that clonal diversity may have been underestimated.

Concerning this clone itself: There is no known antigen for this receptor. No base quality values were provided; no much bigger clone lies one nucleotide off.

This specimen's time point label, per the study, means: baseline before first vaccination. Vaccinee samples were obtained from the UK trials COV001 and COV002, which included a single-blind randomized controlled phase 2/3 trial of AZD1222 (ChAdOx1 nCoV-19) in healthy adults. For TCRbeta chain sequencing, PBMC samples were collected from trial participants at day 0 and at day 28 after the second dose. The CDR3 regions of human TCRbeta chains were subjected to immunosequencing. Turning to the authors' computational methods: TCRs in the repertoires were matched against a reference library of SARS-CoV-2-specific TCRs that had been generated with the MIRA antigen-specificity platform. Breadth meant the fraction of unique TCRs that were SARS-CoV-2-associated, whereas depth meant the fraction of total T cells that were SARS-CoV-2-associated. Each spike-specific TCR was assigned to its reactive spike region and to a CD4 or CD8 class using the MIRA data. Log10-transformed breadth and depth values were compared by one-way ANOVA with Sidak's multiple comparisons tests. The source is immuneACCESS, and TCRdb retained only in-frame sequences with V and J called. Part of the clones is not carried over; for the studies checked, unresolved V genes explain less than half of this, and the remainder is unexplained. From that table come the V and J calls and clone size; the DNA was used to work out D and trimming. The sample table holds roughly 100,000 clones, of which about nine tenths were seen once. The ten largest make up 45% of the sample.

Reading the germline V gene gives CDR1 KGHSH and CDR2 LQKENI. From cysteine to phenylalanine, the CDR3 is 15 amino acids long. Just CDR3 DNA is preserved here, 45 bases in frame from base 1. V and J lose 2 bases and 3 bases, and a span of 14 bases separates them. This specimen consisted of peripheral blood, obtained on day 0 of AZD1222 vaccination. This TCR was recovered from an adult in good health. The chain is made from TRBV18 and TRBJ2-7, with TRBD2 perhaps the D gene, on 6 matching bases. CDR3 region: CASSPESGRLYEQYF. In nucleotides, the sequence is TGTGCCAGCTCACCAGAGTCAGGGAGGCTCTACGAGCAGTACTTC.